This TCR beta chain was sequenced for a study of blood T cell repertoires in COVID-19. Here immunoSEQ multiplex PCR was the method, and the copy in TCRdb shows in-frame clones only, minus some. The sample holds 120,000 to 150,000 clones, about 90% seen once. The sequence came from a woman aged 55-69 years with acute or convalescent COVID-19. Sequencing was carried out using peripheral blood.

CDR3 sequence reads: CASSLARTKSGGDRYGYTF. Written as DNA, the CDR3 is TGTGCCAGCAGCTTAGCCCGGACCAAGTCAGGAGGAGATCGCTATGGCTACACCTTC. The rearrangement joins TRBV7-9 to TRBJ1-2; D remains ambiguous. The germline V and J ends were trimmed by 0 bases and 4 bases, with 24 bases remaining between them. CDR3 length equals 19 residues. CDR1 and CDR2 (germline): SEHNR, FQNEAQ (reference sequence). Full variable domain (missing parts from reference TRBV7-9 and TRBJ1-2): DTGVSQNPRHKITKRGQNVTFRCDPISEHNRLYWYRQTLGQGPEFLTYFQNEAQLEKSRLLSDRFSAERPKGSFSTLEIQRTEQGDSAMYLCASSLARTKSGGDRYGYTFGSGTRLTVV.